This TCR beta chain was observed in a study of a mutant IDH1 vaccine in newly diagnosed glioma. For the study at large: Vaccination started 4-6 weeks after radiotherapy alone, or with temozolomide cycles. Study results and limitations: Among top peripheral T cell clonotypes, changes seemed unrelated to pseudoprogression.

The CDR3 loop spans 17 amino acids. Germline trimming cut 3 bases from V and 5 bases from J; bases unmatched to any gene: 13. Germline CDR1 reads SGHKS; CDR2 reads YYEKEE (reference sequence). As regards this clone: Its matching antigen is unknown.

Profiled with immunoSEQ multiplex PCR; TCRdb holds only in-frame clones, not every one. The data contain some 26,000 clones, under 80% of them singletons. Time point defined: week 11, during vaccination. Mutant IDH1 20-mer peptide, at 300 ug, made up each vaccine dose, with topical imiquimod. The source was peripheral blood mononuclear cells (PBMCs), collected from a glioma patient whose treatment included an IDH1 peptide vaccine. The receptor was derived from a man aged 18 to 29 with glioma. Some clones in this sample may be carry-over from other donors' samples. The chain recombines TRBV5-5 with TRBJ1-1; 10 positions agree with TRBD1. CDR3 nucleotide sequence: TGTGCCAGCAGCTCCCGCACCGGGACAGGGGTGGGGACTGAAGCTTTCTTT. Translated: CASSSRTGTGVGTEAFF.